The 15 T cell receptor beta chains below come from one sample, sequenced in a study of blood T cell repertoires in COVID-19. The data were produced by immunoSEQ multiplex PCR, yet TCRdb's version contains in-frame clones alone and is incomplete. The sample has about 480,000 clones, about 88% seen once. The sample was peripheral blood. The receptors here all came from a man aged 18 to 30 with COVID-19, enrolled during active disease.

This sequence joins TRBV7-8 and TRBJ2-7; 9 positions agree with TRBD1. The V gene's germline CDR1 is SGHVS and CDR2 FQNEAQ. The CDR3 spans 16 residues. V lost 3 bases to trimming and J lost 1 base; unmatched junction nucleotides: 7. CDR3 nucleotides: TGTGCCAGCAGCTTGAGGGCGGGACAGGGATCCTACGAGCAGTACTTC. The encoded protein is CASSLRAGQGSYEQYF. The entire variable domain, with the rest obtained from reference TRBV7-8 and TRBJ2-7, is as follows: GAGVSQSPRYKVAKRGQDVALRCDPISGHVSLFWYQQALGQGPEFLTYFQNEAQLDKSGLPSDRFFAERPEGSVSTLKIQRTQQEDSAVYLCASSLRAGQGSYEQYFGPGTRLTVT.

The chain links TRBV27 to TRBJ2-7; D ambiguous. There are 13 residues in the CDR3. V gave up 2 bases and J gave up 3 bases, with 8 bases separating them. The germline V gene encodes CDR1 MNHEY and CDR2 SMNVEV (reference sequence). The CDR3 region has the DNA TGTGCCAGCAGTTTAAGCCCGCTCTACGAGCAGTACTTC. Translated: CASSLSPLYEQYF.

The rearrangement joins TRBV9 to TRBJ1-1; 7 bases are shared with TRBD1. The CDR3 sequence is 15 residues long. The germline gives CDR1 SGDLS, CDR2 YYNGEE. V shed 5 bases, J shed 1 base, and the junction held 8 bases outside the gene matches. The CDR3: CASRGLQGQNTEAFF. The CDR3 DNA is TGTGCCAGCAGAGGACTACAGGGGCAGAACACTGAAGCTTTCTTT. Based on the CDR3 plus reference TRBV9 and TRBJ1-1, the full variable domain is DSGVTQTPKHLITATGQRVTLRCSPRSGDLSVYWYQQSLDQGLQFLIQYYNGEERAKGNILERFSAQQFPDLHSELNLSSLELGDSALYFCASRGLQGQNTEAFFGQGTRLTVV.

V is TRBV18 and J is TRBJ2-3; D is uncertain. Deletions cut 6 bases from V and 0 bases from J, with 19 bases between. In germline, CDR1 is KGHSH, CDR2 LQKENI. The CDR3 spans 17 residues. This CDR3 reads CASSPNPQRLSTDTQYF. The CDR3 DNA reads TGTGCCAGCTCGCCAAACCCCCAGCGCCTAAGCACAGATACGCAGTATTTT.

This chain uses TRBV5-1 with TRBJ2-2; TRBD2 is a possible D gene (5 bases). The CDR3 totals 15 residues. V lost 4 bases to trimming and J lost 6 bases, with 16 bases between them. Germline assignment: CDR1 SGHRS and CDR2 YFSETQ. CDR3 in DNA: TGCGCCAGCAGCACTTCGAGGGATTTCCCCGGGGAGCTGTTTTTT. Translation: CASSTSRDFPGELFF.

V usage is TRBV2 and J usage is TRBJ1-5; D might be TRBD1 (5 bases). This CDR3 is built from 14 residues. V shed 7 bases and J shed 6 bases, with 16 bases lying between them. CDR1 and CDR2 from the germline V gene are SNHLY and FYNNEI. DNA of the CDR3: TGTGCCAGCAACCAATTGGGGGGTAGTCAGCCCCAGCATTTT. It translates to CASNQLGGSQPQHF.

The V and J genes are TRBV27 and TRBJ2-7, with 9 bases identical to TRBD1. Germline-derived CDR1 and CDR2 are MNHEY and SMNVEV (reference sequence). The CDR3 loop spans 12 amino acids. The junction had 5 bases not matched to a gene; V was cut back by 8 bases and J by 6 bases. The CDR3 spells CASGTGTPEQYF. DNA of the CDR3: TGTGCCAGCGGGACAGGGACCCCCGAGCAGTACTTC.

The gene calls are TRBV6-5 and TRBJ2-7, with TRBD1 matching over 7 bases. Germline CDR1 reads MNHEY; CDR2 reads SVGAGI. J gave up 0 bases and V 6 bases, and 8 bases lay outside the gene matches. The CDR3 consists of 15 residues. CDR3 coding DNA: TGTGCCAGCAGGACCGGGACAGTTAGCTCCTACGAGCAGTACTTC. This sequence encodes CASRTGTVSSYEQYF.

J is TRBJ2-7 and V is TRBV23-1, with TRBD1 matching over 7 bases. TRBV23-1 is an ORF for which the function is uncertain. With 2 bases clipped from V and 4 bases from J, the junction kept 11 bases outside the gene matches. The CDR3 contains 16 residues. CDR3 coding DNA: TGCGCCAGCAGTCAACTATCGGACAGGATGCTTTACGAGCAGTACTTC. Protein: CASSQLSDRMLYEQYF.

The J gene is TRBJ2-7, the V gene TRBV5-5; 11 nucleotides agree with TRBD1. The ends lost 0 bases at V and 4 bases at J; junction bases unmatched: 3. This CDR3 spans 15 amino acids. Germline-derived CDR1 and CDR2 are SGHKS and YYEKEE (reference sequence). CDR3 DNA: TGTGCCAGCAGCTTGGTTGGGACAGGGGGGTACGAGCAGTACTTC. Translating it yields CASSLVGTGGYEQYF.

The rearrangement links TRBV29-1 to TRBJ2-6, with a tentative D call TRBD1 (6 bases). CDR1 is SQVTM, CDR2 ANQGSEA, per germline. The CDR3 extends over 14 amino acids. Trimming removed 4 bases from V and 4 bases from J, with 11 bases in between. The DNA for the CDR3 is TGCAGCGTTGGATCAGGGGCCGGGGCCAACGTCCTGACTTTC. Translating gives CSVGSGAGANVLTF.

V usage is TRBV6-1 and J usage is TRBJ2-3, with D perhaps TRBD2 (6 bases). Germline CDR1 and CDR2: MNHNS and SASEGT. V shed 3 bases and J shed 0 bases, with 19 bases lying between them. The CDR3 is 18 residues long. The CDR3 reads CASSDPWVLAFSTDTQYF. The DNA for the CDR3 is TGTGCCAGCAGTGATCCATGGGTCCTAGCGTTTAGCACAGATACGCAGTATTTT.

This clone was seen just once. This chain connects TRBV5-1 to TRBJ2-1; 7 bases line up with TRBD2. V was pared by 4 bases and J by 6 bases, with 10 bases of the junction left unmatched. Germline V gives CDR1 SGHRS, CDR2 YFSETQ. The CDR3 runs to 15 residues. This CDR3 is CASSPPGGIGNEQFF. The CDR3 DNA sequence: TGCGCCAGCAGCCCGCCCGGGGGGATTGGCAATGAGCAGTTCTTC.

This clone was detected once. CDR3 DNA sequence: TGTGCCTGGAGTCCACGGACAGAAGAGACCCAGTACTTC. Protein sequence: CAWSPRTEETQYF. V usage is TRBV30 and J usage is TRBJ2-5, with TRBD1 as a possible D gene (6 bases). CDR3 length equals 13 residues. With 2 bases removed from V and 3 bases from J, the gap between germline ends came to 10 bases. Germline V gene lookup returns CDR1 GTSNPN and CDR2 SVGIG (reference sequence).

The rearrangement links TRBV9 to TRBJ2-7, with 13 bases identical to TRBD2. The V segment lost 2 bases and the J segment 7 bases; nucleotides outside the gene matches: 9. CDR3 length: 16 residues. Germline CDR1 is SGDLS and CDR2 is YYNGEE. CDR3 sequence reads: CASSVSGTSGIFEQYF. The CDR3 region has the DNA TGTGCCAGCAGCGTGTCCGGGACTAGCGGGATTTTTGAGCAGTACTTC.